This T cell receptor (beta chain) emerged from a study of blood T cell repertoires in COVID-19. Study at large: From the United States, Italy and Spain came samples of acute and convalescent COVID-19.

Authors' processing steps: Estimation of nucleated cell counts relied on the amplification of reference gene primers. The repertoire was sequenced with immunoSEQ multiplex PCR; TCRdb's copy has only in-frame clones and lacks some. V, J and clone size are those of that table, while D and trimming were read from the DNA. The sample consists of approximately 240,000 clones, approximately 80% of them appearing once. The sample was peripheral blood. The TCR was taken from a woman aged 35 to 49 with active or convalescent COVID-19.

In DNA form, the CDR3 reads TGTGCCAGCAGCTTGGGACAGGGGGGATTGACTGAAGCTTTCTTT. As protein: CASSLGQGGLTEAFF. The chain joins TRBV5-4 to TRBJ1-1; 9 bases agree with TRBD1. Germline-derived CDR1 and CDR2 are SGHNT and YYREEE (reference sequence). V lost 0 bases and J lost 5; bases outside the gene matches: 5. The CDR3 sequence is 15 residues long.